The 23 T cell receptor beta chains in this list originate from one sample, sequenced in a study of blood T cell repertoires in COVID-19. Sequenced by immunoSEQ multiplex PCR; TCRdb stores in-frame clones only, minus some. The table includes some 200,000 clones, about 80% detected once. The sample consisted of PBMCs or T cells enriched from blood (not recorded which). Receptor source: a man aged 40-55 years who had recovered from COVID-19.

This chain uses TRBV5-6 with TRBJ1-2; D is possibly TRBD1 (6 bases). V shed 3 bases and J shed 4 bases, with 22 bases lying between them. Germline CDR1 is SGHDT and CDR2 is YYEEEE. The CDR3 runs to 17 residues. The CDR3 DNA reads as TGTGCCAGCAGCTCCTCGGCGTCGGGGGGGCGCAGCTATGGCTACACCTTC. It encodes CASSSSASGGRSYGYTF.

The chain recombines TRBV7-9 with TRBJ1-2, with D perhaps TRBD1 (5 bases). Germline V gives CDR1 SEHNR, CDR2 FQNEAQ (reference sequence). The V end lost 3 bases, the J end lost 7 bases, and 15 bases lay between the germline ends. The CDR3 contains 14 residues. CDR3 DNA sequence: TGTGCCAGCAGCTTTGATGCAGGGCTCAGTGGCTACACCTTC. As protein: CASSFDAGLSGYTF. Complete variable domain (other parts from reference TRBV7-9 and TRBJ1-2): DTGVSQNPRHKITKRGQNVTFRCDPISEHNRLYWYRQTLGQGPEFLTYFQNEAQLEKSRLLSDRFSAERPKGSFSTLEIQRTEQGDSAMYLCASSFDAGLSGYTFGSGTRLTVV.

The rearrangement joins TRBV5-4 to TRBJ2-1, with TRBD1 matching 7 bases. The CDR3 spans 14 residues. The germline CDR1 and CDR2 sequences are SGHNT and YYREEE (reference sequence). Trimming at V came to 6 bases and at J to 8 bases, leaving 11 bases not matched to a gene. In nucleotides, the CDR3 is TGTGCCAGCAACACGGGACAGTTGTCCCATGAGCAGTTCTTC. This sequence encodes CASNTGQLSHEQFF.

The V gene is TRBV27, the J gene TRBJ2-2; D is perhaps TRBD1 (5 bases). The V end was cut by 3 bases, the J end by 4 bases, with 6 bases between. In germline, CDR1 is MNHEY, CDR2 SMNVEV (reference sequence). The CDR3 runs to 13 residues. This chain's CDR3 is CASSLQGTGELFF. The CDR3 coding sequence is TGTGCCAGCAGTTTGCAGGGCACCGGGGAGCTGTTTTTT.

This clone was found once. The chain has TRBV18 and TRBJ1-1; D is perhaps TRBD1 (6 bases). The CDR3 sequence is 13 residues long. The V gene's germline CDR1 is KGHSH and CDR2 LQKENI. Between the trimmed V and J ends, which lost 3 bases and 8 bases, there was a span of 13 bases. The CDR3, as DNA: TGTGCCAGCTCACCTCTACAGGGACCCGAAGCTTTCTTT. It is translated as CASSPLQGPEAFF.

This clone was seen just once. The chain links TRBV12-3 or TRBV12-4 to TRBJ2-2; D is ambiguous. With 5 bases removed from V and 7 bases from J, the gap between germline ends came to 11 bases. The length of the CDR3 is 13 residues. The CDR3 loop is CASSKSTYGELFF. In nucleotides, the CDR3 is TGTGCCAGCAGTAAAAGTACATACGGGGAGCTGTTTTTT.

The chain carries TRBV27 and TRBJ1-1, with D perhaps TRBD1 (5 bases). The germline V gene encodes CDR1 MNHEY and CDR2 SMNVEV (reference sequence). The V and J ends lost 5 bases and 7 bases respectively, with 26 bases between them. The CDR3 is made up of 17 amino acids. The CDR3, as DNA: TGTGCCAGCAGTCCACAGCCCGCCGGGCCGGGGGGGGGTGAAGCTTTCTTT. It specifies CASSPQPAGPGGGEAFF.

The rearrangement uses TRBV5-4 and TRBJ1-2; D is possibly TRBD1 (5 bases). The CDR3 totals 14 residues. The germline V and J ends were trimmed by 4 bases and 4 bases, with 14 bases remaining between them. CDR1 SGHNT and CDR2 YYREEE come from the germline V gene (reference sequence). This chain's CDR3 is CASSPGSPGYGYTF. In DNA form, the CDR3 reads TGTGCCAGCAGCCCAGGGTCGCCCGGCTATGGCTACACCTTC.

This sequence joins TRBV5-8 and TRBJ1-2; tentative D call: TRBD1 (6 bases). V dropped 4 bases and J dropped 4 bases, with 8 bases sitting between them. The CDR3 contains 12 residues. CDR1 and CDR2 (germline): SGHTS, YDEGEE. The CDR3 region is CASSRDIYGYTF. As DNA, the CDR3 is TGTGCCAGCAGCAGGGACATCTATGGCTACACCTTC.

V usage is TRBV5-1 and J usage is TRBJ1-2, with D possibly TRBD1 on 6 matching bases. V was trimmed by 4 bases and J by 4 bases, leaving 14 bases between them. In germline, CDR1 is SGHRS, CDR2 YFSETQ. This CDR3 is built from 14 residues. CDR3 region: CASSTSTGIYGYTF. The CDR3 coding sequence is TGCGCCAGCAGCACATCTACAGGGATCTATGGCTACACCTTC.

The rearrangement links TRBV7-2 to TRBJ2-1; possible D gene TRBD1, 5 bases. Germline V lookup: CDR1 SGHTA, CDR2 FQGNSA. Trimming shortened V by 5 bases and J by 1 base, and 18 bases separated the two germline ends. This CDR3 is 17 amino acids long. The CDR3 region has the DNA TGTGCCAGCAGCGCCGCTAAACAGGAAGGGTCCTACAATGAGCAGTTCTTC. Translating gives CASSAAKQEGSYNEQFF.

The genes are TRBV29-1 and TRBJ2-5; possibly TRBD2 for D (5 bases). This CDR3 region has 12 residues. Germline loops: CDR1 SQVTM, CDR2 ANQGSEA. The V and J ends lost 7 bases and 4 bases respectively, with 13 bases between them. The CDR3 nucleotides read TGCAGCGGATCCGGCGGAGGAGAGACCCAGTACTTC. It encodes CSGSGGGETQYF.

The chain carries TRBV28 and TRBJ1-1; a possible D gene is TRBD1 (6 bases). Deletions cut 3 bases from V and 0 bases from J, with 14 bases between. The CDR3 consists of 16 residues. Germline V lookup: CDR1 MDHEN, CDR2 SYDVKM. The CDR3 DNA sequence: TGTGCCAGCAGTTTCTCGCCAGGGGAGATGAACACTGAAGCTTTCTTT. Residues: CASSFSPGEMNTEAFF. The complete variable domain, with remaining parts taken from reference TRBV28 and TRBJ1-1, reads DVKVTQSSRYLVKRTGEKVFLECVQDMDHENMFWYRQDPGLGLRLIYFSYDVKMKEKGDIPEGYSVSREKKERFSLILESASTNQTSMYLCASSFSPGEMNTEAFFGQGTRLTVV.

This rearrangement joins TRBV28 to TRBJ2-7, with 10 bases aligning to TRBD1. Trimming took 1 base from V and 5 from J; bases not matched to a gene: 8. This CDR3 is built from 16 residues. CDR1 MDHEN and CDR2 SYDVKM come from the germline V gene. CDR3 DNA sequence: TGTGCCAGCAGTTTATTATCTCGGGACAGGGGTGACGAGCAGTACTTC. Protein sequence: CASSLLSRDRGDEQYF. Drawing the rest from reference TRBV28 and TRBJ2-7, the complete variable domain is DVKVTQSSRYLVKRTGEKVFLECVQDMDHENMFWYRQDPGLGLRLIYFSYDVKMKEKGDIPEGYSVSREKKERFSLILESASTNQTSMYLCASSLLSRDRGDEQYFGPGTRLTVT.

This CDR3 is CASNRLAGNTDTQYF. As DNA, the CDR3 is TGTGCCAGTAACCGGCTAGCGGGGAACACAGATACGCAGTATTTT. The genes are TRBV19 and TRBJ2-3; 9 bases are a match to TRBD2. J lost 2 bases, V lost 7 bases, and 7 bases had no gene match. CDR1 is LNHDA and CDR2 is SQIVND in the germline V gene (reference sequence). The CDR3 consists of 15 residues. The full variable domain, completed using reference TRBV19 and TRBJ2-3, is DGGITQSPKYLFRKEGQNVTLSCEQNLNHDAMYWYRQDPGQGLRLIYYSQIVNDFQKGDIAEGYSVSREKKESFPLTVTSAQKNPTAFYLCASNRLAGNTDTQYFGPGTRLTVL.

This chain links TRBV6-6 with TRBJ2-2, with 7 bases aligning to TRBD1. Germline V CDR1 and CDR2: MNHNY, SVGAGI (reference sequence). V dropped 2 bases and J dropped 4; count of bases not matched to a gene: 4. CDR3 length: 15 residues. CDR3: CASSYGQDSTGELFF. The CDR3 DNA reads TGTGCCAGCAGTTACGGACAGGATAGCACCGGGGAGCTGTTTTTT.

The CDR3 DNA follows: TGTGCCAGCAGCGTGCTAGCGGCCTACAATGAGCAGTTCTTC. Protein: CASSVLAAYNEQFF. This chain joins TRBV9 and TRBJ2-1; 7 bases align to TRBD2. Losses at the gene ends were 2 bases for V and 2 bases for J; bases not matched to a gene: 1. The CDR3 runs 14 residues. CDR1 and CDR2 (germline): SGDLS, YYNGEE. The full variable domain, in which reference TRBV9 and TRBJ2-1 provide the parts outside the CDR3, is DSGVTQTPKHLITATGQRVTLRCSPRSGDLSVYWYQQSLDQGLQFLIQYYNGEERAKGNILERFSAQQFPDLHSELNLSSLELGDSALYFCASSVLAAYNEQFFGPGTRLTVL.

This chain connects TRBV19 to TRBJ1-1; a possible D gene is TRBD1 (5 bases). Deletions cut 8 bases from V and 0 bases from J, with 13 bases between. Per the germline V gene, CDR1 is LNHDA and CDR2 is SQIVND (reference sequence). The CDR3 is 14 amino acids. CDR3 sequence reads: CASRRDYMNTEAFF. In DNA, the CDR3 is TGTGCCAGTCGCAGGGATTACATGAACACTGAAGCTTTCTTT. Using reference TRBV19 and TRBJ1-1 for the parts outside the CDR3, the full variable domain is DGGITQSPKYLFRKEGQNVTLSCEQNLNHDAMYWYRQDPGQGLRLIYYSQIVNDFQKGDIAEGYSVSREKKESFPLTVTSAQKNPTAFYLCASRRDYMNTEAFFGQGTRLTVV.

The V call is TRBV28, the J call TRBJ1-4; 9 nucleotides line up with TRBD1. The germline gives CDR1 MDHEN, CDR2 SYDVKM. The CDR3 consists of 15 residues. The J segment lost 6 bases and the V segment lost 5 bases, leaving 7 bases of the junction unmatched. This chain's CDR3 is CASSDPGQGDEKLFF. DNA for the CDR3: TGTGCCAGCAGTGATCCGGGACAGGGCGATGAAAAACTGTTTTTT.

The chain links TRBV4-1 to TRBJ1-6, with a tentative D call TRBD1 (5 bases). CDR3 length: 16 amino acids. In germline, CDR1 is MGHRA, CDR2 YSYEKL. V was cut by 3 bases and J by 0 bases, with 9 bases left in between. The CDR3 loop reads CASSHQGSSYNSPLHF. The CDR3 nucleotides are TGCGCCAGCAGCCATCAGGGAAGCTCCTATAATTCACCCCTCCACTTT.

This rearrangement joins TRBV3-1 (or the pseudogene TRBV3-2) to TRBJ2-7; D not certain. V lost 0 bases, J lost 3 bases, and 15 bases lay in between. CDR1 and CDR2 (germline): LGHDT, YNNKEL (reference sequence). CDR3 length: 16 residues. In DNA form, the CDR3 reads TGTGCCAGCAGCCAAGAATTAACCCAACACCACTACGAGCAGTACTTC. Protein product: CASSQELTQHHYEQYF.

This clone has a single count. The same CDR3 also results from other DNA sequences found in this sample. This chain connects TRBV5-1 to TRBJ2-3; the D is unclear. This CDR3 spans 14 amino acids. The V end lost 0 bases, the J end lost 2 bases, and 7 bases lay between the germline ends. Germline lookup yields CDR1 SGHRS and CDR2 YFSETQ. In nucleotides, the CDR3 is TGCGCCAGCAGCTTGGGTCAGGCCACAGATACGCAGTATTTT. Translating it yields CASSLGQATDTQYF.

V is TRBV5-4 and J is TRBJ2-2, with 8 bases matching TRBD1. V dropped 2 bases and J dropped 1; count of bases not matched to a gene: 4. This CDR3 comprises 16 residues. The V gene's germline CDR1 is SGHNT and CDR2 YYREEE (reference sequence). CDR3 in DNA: TGTGCCAGCAGCTTTACCGGGACAGGGAACACCGGGGAGCTGTTTTTT. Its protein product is CASSFTGTGNTGELFF.